This T cell receptor beta chain was sequenced in a study of molecular identifiers for immune sequencing clone quantification. Study-wide points: Clones of above 20 RNA copies carried over 99% of effector molecules; in naive cells they carried under 1%.

Each CDR3 protein gets one entry after TCRdb re-called the PCR reads with MiXCR. This table has 600,000 to 650,000 distinct CDR3 sequences, about 20% appearing once. As to this clonotype: Antigen unknown. Possible read error: a much larger clone is one base away.

This clonotype was obtained from a human donor in good health. Some libraries in this study had Jurkat cell RNA spiked in. Sequencing was performed on naive CD8+ T cells from blood, with Jurkat cell RNA spiked in. Subset noted: FACS-sorted CD8+CD4-CCR7+CD45RA+ naive T cells.

This chain's CDR3 is CASSQDLRANVKYF. The CDR3 coding sequence is TGTGCCAGCAGCCAAGATCTGAGAGCGAATGTAAAGTACTTC. This chain links TRBV14 with TRBJ2-7; D not resolved. Germline CDR1 SGHDN, CDR2 FVKESK. The V end lost 0 bases, the J end lost 11 bases, and 17 bases lay between the germline ends. CDR3 length equals 14 residues.